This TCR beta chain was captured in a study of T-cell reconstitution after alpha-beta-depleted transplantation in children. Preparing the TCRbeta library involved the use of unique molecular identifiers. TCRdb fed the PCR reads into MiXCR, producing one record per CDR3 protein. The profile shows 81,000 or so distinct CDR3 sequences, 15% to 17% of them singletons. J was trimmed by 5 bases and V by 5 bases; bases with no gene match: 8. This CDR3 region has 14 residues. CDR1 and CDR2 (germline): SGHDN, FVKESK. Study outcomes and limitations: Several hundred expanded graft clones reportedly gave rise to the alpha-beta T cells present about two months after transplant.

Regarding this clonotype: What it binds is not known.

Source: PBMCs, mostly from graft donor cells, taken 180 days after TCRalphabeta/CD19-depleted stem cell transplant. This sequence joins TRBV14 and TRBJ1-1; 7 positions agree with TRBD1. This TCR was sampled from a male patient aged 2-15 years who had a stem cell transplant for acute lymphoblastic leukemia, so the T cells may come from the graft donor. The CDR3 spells CASSTLQGRTEAFF. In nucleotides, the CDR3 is TGTGCCAGCAGCACCCTACAGGGGAGAACTGAAGCTTTCTTT. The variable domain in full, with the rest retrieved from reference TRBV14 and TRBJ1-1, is EAGVTQFPSHSVIEKGQTVTLRCDPISGHDNLYWYRRVMGKEIKFLLHFVKESKQDESGMPNNRFLAERTGGTYSTLKVQPAELEDSGVYFCASSTLQGRTEAFFGQGTRLTVV.